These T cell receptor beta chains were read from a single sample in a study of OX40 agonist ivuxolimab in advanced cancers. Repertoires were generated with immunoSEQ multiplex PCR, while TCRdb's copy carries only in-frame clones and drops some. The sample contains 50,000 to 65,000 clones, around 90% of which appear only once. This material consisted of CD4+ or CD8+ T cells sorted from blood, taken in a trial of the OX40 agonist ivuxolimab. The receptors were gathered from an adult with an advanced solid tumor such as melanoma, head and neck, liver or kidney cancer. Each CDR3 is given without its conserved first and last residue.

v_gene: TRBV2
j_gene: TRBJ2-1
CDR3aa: ASSGASGIYNEQF

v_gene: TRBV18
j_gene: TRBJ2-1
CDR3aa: ASHSGTGYNEQF

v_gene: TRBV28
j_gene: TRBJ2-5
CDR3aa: ASSALGTGSRETQY

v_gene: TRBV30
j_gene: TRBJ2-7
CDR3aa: AWSVQSAGEQY

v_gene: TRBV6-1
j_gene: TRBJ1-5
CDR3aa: ASTDPLSGNQPQH

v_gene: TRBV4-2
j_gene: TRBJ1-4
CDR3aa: ASSQGAGTNEKLF

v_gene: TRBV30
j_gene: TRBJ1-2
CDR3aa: AWSGVGGGYT

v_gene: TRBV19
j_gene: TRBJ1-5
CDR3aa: ASNKGGLNQPQH

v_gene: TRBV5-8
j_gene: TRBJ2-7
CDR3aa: ASSPRRDREYEQY

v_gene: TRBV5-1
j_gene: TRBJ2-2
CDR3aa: ASSYLLGGTGELF